The rows below give T cell receptor beta chains drawn from one sample of a study of Ad26.COV2.S vaccination and SARS-CoV-2 variants. TCRdb's table, derived via immunoSEQ multiplex PCR, lists solely in-frame clones and lacks some. The sample consists of over 350,000 clones, 88% of them appearing once. Specimen: peripheral blood, collected in a trial of Ad26.COV2.S vaccine versus placebo. These receptors all come from a person between 18 and 65 years old who received the Ad26.COV2.S COVID-19 vaccine or a placebo. Each CDR3 is given with its conserved first and last residue. D genes are given only for firm matches. The size of a clone is reported for some rows only, either as once, few or many, or as a class for expanded clones.

size: few
V: TRBV2
J: TRBJ1-1
D: -
CDR3: CASTVDRINTEAFF
DNA: TGTGCCAGCACTGTGGACAGAATAAACACTGAAGCTTTCTTT

size: -
V: TRBV6-5
J: TRBJ1-1
D: TRBD1
CDR3: CATTGGASAFF
DNA: TGTGCCACTACAGGGGGCGCTTCCGCTTTCTTT

size: -
V: TRBV7-6
J: TRBJ2-1
D: -
CDR3: CASSWSAGNEQFF
DNA: TGTGCCAGCAGCTGGTCAGCAGGCAATGAGCAGTTCTTC

size: -
V: TRBV5-1
J: TRBJ1-6
D: -
CDR3: CASSFISDENSPLHF
DNA: TGCGCCAGCAGCTTCATCTCGGACGAAAACTCACCCCTCCACTTT

size: -
V: TRBV29-1
J: TRBJ1-2
D: -
CDR3: CSVERGPYGYTF
DNA: TGCAGCGTTGAAAGGGGTCCTTATGGCTACACCTTC

size: -
V: TRBV12-3/TRBV12-4
J: TRBJ1-2
D: -
CDR3: CASSLEVRYGYTF
DNA: TGTGCCAGCAGTTTAGAGGTTAGGTATGGCTACACCTTC

size: -
V: TRBV5-1
J: TRBJ2-2
D: -
CDR3: CASSGGGSGNTGELFF
DNA: TGCGCCAGCAGCGGGGGCGGTAGCGGGAACACCGGGGAGCTGTTTTTT

size: -
V: TRBV6-5
J: TRBJ1-2
D: TRBD1
CDR3: CASSSTGGGNYGYTF
DNA: TGTGCCAGCAGTTCGACAGGGGGAGGGAACTATGGCTACACCTTC

size: -
V: TRBV7-2
J: TRBJ2-5
D: -
CDR3: CASSLGGARETQYF
DNA: TGTGCCAGCAGCTTAGGCGGGGCTCGGGAGACCCAGTACTTC

size: -
V: TRBV4-3
J: TRBJ2-1
D: -
CDR3: CASSQERKSEQFF
DNA: TGCGCCAGCAGCCAAGAGCGGAAAAGTGAGCAGTTCTTC

size: once
V: TRBV7-2
J: TRBJ2-1
D: TRBD2
CDR3: CASSLVGGAGVKFF
DNA: TGTGCCAGCAGCTTAGTCGGGGGAGCGGGGGTAAAGTTCTTC

size: -
V: TRBV2
J: TRBJ1-5
D: TRBD1
CDR3: CATRRDREQPQHF
DNA: TGTGCCACCCGCCGGGACAGGGAACAGCCCCAGCATTTT

size: -
V: TRBV11-2
J: TRBJ1-1
D: -
CDR3: CASSLGARVFF
DNA: TGTGCCAGCAGCTTAGGCGCCCGTGTTTTCTTT

size: -
V: TRBV19
J: TRBJ1-1
D: -
CDR3: CASSVKGRTEAFF
DNA: TGTGCCAGTAGTGTGAAGGGCAGAACTGAAGCTTTCTTT

size: -
V: TRBV19
J: TRBJ2-1
D: TRBD1
CDR3: CASNTGVYNEQFF
DNA: TGTGCCAGTAATACAGGGGTCTACAATGAGCAGTTCTTC

size: -
V: TRBV19
J: TRBJ1-1
D: -
CDR3: CASSIDLGAGLGTEAFF
DNA: TGTGCCAGTAGTATAGATTTAGGGGCAGGCTTGGGGACTGAAGCTTTCTTT

size: -
V: TRBV5-4
J: TRBJ2-7
D: -
CDR3: CASSLFPEDEQYF
DNA: TGTGCCAGCAGCTTGTTTCCGGAGGACGAGCAGTACTTC

size: -
V: TRBV9
J: TRBJ1-2
D: -
CDR3: CASSVDTRREGGYTF
DNA: TGTGCCAGCAGCGTAGACACGCGGAGGGAGGGGGGCTACACCTTC

size: -
V: TRBV25-1
J: TRBJ1-4
D: -
CDR3: CASSEYRATNEKLFF
DNA: TGTGCCAGCAGTGAATACCGGGCAACTAATGAAAAACTGTTTTTT

size: once
V: TRBV5-1
J: TRBJ2-7
D: -
CDR3: CASSLSWQSSYEQYF
DNA: TGCGCCAGCAGCTTGTCTTGGCAGTCCTCCTACGAGCAGTACTTC

size: -
V: TRBV4-2
J: TRBJ1-5
D: TRBD1
CDR3: CASSQTSDRRGQPQHF
DNA: TGTGCCAGCAGCCAAACCTCGGACAGGAGGGGTCAGCCCCAGCATTTT

size: -
V: TRBV29-1
J: TRBJ1-1
D: -
CDR3: CSVVDTEAFF
DNA: TGCAGCGTTGTGGACACTGAAGCTTTCTTT

size: -
V: TRBV29-1
J: TRBJ2-3
D: -
CDR3: CSVLRGGDTQYF
DNA: TGCAGCGTTCTCCGTGGGGGGGATACGCAGTATTTT

size: -
V: TRBV21-1
J: TRBJ2-7
D: -
CDR3: CASSSPGGSNSYEQYF
DNA: TGTGCCAGCAGCAGCCCCGGGGGGTCGAACTCCTACGAGCAGTACTTC

size: -
V: TRBV6-1
J: TRBJ1-5
D: -
CDR3: CASSEGWTGNQPQHF
DNA: TGTGCCAGCAGTGAGGGGTGGACGGGGAATCAGCCCCAGCATTTT

size: once
V: TRBV5-1
J: TRBJ1-1
D: -
CDR3: CASSIDRWPLDAEAFF
DNA: TGCGCCAGCAGTATTGACAGGTGGCCATTGGACGCTGAAGCTTTCTTT

size: -
V: TRBV27
J: TRBJ1-4
D: -
CDR3: CASSRDPKQEKLFF
DNA: TGTGCCAGCAGCCGGGATCCCAAGCAGGAAAAACTGTTTTTT

size: -
V: TRBV9
J: TRBJ2-1
D: -
CDR3: CASSGKQGSNEQFF
DNA: TGTGCCAGCAGCGGAAAACAGGGTAGCAATGAGCAGTTCTTC

size: -
V: TRBV6-5
J: TRBJ1-2
D: -
CDR3: CASSYASSYGYTF
DNA: TGTGCCAGCAGTTACGCCTCCAGCTATGGCTACACCTTC

size: -
V: TRBV2
J: TRBJ1-1
D: -
CDR3: CASIRVGDWGTEAFF
DNA: TGTGCCAGCATCAGGGTGGGGGACTGGGGCACTGAAGCTTTCTTT

size: once
V: TRBV2
J: TRBJ2-7
D: TRBD1
CDR3: CASIDRGGIGEQYF
DNA: TGTGCCAGCATAGACAGAGGGGGCATCGGCGAGCAGTACTTC

size: -
V: TRBV2
J: TRBJ1-2
D: TRBD1
CDR3: CASSPIPGQTRGYTF
DNA: TGTGCCAGCAGCCCCATCCCGGGACAGACACGTGGCTACACCTTC

size: -
V: TRBV5-1
J: TRBJ2-5
D: TRBD2
CDR3: CASSQLAGGRETQYF
DNA: TGCGCCAGCAGCCAACTAGCGGGGGGCCGGGAGACCCAGTACTTC

size: -
V: TRBV2
J: TRBJ2-7
D: -
CDR3: CASSTGRVNEQYF
DNA: TGTGCCAGTAGTACGGGCAGGGTAAACGAGCAGTACTTC

size: -
V: TRBV5-5
J: TRBJ1-5
D: TRBD1
CDR3: CASSSAGTDYSNQPQHF
DNA: TGTGCCAGCAGCTCGGCCGGGACAGACTATAGCAATCAGCCCCAGCATTTT

size: -
V: TRBV2
J: TRBJ2-5
D: -
CDR3: CASRIGVGETQYF
DNA: TGTGCCAGCAGGATAGGGGTGGGTGAGACCCAGTACTTC

size: -
V: TRBV5-5
J: TRBJ2-7
D: TRBD2
CDR3: CASSLVAGGTYEQYF
DNA: TGTGCCAGCAGCTTGGTAGCGGGGGGGACTTACGAGCAGTACTTC